This T cell receptor beta chain was found in a study of identical twins. There are many counts of this clonotype. Its specificity is unknown. Template switching added a universal primer site, and cDNA bore unique molecular identifiers. TCRdb analysed the 5' RACE reads with MiXCR anew, one entry per CDR3 protein. This sample has hundreds of thousands of distinct CDR3 sequences, with 7.5% found just once. Germline-derived CDR1 and CDR2 are SNHLY and FYNNEI. Trimming took 4 bases from V and 0 from J; bases not matched to a gene: 6. CDR3 size: 16 residues. Findings and caveats of the study: Researchers caution that invariant MAIT and iNKT cells could partly confound zero-insertion analyses. Alpha sequences that were out-of-frame and twin-shared showed an excess of low generation probability.

Separately, the same data were catalogued under a study of yellow fever vaccine responses in identical twins.

Sequenced sample: memory (CD45RO+) T cells sorted from blood. V is TRBV2 and J is TRBJ1-1, with 9 bases lining up with TRBD1. The clonotype comes from a woman aged 18-29 years in good health. Here the CDR3 reads CASSGTGGLMNTEAFF. The CDR3 DNA reads TGTGCCAGCAGTGGAACAGGGGGCCTAATGAACACTGAAGCTTTCTTT.